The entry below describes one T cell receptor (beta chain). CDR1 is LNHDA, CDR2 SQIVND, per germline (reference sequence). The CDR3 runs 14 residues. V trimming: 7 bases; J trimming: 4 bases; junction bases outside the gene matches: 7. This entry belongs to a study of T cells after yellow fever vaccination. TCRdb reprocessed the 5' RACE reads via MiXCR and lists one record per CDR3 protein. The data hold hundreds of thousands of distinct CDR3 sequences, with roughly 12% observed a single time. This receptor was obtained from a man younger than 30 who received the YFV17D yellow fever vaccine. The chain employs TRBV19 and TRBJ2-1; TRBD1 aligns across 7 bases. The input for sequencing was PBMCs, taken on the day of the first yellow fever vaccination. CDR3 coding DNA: TGTGCCAGTACCCCCGGGACAGAGTACAATGAGCAGTTCTTC. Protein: CASTPGTEYNEQFF.